This T cell receptor beta chain was documented in a study of blood T cell repertoires in COVID-19. Data came from immunoSEQ multiplex PCR; TCRdb stores just in-frame clones and leaves some out. The sample lists about 240,000 clones, around 89% occurring once. The V gene lost 4 bases and the J gene lost 2 bases, with 18 bases spanning the gap. Germline assignment: CDR1 SEHNR and CDR2 FQNEAQ (reference sequence). The CDR3 is 17 amino acids. The TCR originated in a woman between 25 and 40 years old who had recovered from COVID-19. Sequenced material: PBMCs or T cells enriched from blood (not recorded which). The chain carries TRBV7-9 and TRBJ1-5, with D possibly TRBD1 on 5 matching bases. The CDR3 protein is CASSSEGGLGGNQPQHF. CDR3 DNA: TGTGCCAGCAGCTCCGAAGGAGGGTTGGGGGGCAATCAGCCCCAGCATTTT.